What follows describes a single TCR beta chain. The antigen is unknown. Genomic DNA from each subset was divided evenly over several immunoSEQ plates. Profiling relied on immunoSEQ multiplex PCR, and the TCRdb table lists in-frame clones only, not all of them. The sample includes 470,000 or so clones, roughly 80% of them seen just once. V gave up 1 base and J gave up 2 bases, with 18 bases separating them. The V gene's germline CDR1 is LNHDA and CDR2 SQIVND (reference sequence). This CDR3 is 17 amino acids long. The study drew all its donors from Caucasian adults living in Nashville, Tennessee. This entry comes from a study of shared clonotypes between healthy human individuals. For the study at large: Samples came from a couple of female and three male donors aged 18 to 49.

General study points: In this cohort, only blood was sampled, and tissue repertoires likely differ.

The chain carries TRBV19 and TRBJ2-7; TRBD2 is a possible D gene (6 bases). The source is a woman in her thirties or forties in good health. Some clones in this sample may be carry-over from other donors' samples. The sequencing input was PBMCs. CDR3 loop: CASSIAASWTTTYEQYF. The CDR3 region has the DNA TGTGCCAGTAGTATAGCTGCCAGTTGGACTACCACCTACGAGCAGTACTTC.